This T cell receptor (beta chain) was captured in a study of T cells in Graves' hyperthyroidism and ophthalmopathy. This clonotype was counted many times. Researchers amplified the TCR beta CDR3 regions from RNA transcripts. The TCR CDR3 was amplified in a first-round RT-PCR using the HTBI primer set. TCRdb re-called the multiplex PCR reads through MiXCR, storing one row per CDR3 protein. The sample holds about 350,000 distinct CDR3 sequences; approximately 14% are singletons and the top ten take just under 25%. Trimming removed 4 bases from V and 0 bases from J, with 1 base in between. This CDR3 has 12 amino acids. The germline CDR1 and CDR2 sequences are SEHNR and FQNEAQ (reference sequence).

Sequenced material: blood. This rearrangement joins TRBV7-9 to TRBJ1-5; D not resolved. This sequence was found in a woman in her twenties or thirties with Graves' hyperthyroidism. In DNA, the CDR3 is TGTGCCAGCAGCTATAGCAATCAGCCCCAGCATTTT. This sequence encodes CASSYSNQPQHF.